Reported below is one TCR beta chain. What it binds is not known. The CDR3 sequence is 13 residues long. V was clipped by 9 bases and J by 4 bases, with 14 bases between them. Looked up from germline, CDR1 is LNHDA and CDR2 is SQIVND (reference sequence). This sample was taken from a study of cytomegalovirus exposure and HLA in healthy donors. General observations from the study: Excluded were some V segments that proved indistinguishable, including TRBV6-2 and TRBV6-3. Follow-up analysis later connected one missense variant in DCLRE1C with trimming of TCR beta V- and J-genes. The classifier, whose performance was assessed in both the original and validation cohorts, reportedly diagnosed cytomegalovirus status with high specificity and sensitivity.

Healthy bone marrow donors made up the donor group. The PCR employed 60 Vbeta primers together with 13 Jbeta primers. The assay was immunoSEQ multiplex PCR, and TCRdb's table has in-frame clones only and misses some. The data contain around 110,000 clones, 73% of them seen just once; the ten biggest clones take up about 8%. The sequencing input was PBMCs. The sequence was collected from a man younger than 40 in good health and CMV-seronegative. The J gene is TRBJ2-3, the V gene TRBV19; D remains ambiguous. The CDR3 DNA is TGTGCCAGCGCCTACGTGGGCCCAGATACGCAGTATTTT. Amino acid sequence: CASAYVGPDTQYF.